This TCR beta chain was captured by sequencing in a study of T cells in Graves' hyperthyroidism and ophthalmopathy. General study results and limits: Researchers found most expanded thyroid clonotypes above 0.001 in blood as well. Ophthalmopathy onset followed model prediction by a median approximately 5.9 months.

Germline CDR1 and CDR2: SQVTM and ANQGSEA. Between the trimmed V and J ends, which lost 4 bases and 6 bases, there was a span of 18 bases. This CDR3 spans 15 amino acids. RNA transcripts were the template for amplifying TCR beta CDR3 regions. In the first-round RT-PCR of the TCR CDR3, the HTBI primer set was used. TCRdb re-called the multiplex PCR reads through MiXCR, storing one row per CDR3 protein. The sample records about 400,000 distinct CDR3 sequences, roughly 14% being singletons. The study defined stable Graves' hyperthyroidism as no ophthalmopathy progression within 18 months. Uncontrolled infection, other autoimmune disease, pregnancy or lactation excluded patients. This clonotype was seen a handful of times. Antigen specificity is unknown.

The sequenced material came from blood. The TCR sequence derives from a young woman with Graves' hyperthyroidism. The chain uses TRBV29-1 and TRBJ1-4, with a possible D match to TRBD1 (6 bases). The CDR3 DNA sequence: TGCAGCGTTGGGAAACAGGGAGGATGGGATGAAAAACTGTTTTTT. Translation gives CSVGKQGGWDEKLFF. Full variable domain (outside the CDR3, taken from reference TRBV29-1 and TRBJ1-4): SAVISQKPSRDICQRGTSLTIQCQVDSQVTMMFWYRQQPGQSLTLIATANQGSEATYESGFVIDKFPISRPNLTFSTLTVSNMSPEDSSIYLCSVGKQGGWDEKLFFGSGTQLSVL.